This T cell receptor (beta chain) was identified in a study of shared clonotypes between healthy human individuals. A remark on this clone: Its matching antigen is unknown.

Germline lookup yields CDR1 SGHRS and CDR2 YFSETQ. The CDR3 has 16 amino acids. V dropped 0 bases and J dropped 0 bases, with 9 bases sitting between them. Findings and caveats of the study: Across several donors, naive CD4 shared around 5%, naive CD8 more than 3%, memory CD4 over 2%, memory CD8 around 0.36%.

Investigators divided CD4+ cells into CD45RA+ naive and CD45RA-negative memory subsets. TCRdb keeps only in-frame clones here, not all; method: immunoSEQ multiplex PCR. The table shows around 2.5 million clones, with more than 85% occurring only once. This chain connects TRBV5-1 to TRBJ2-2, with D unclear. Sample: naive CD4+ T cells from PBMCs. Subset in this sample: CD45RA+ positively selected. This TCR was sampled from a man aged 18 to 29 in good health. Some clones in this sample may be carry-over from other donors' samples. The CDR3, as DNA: TGCGCCAGCAGCTTGGCTTGGGGTACGAACACCGGGGAGCTGTTTTTT. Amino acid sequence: CASSLAWGTNTGELFF.